The rows below give T cell receptor beta chains drawn from one sample of a study of graft-versus-host responses after intestinal transplantation. Clones were read by immunoSEQ multiplex PCR, and TCRdb kept only the in-frame ones, dropping some. The sample carries some 48,000 clones, approximately 84% recorded once. These TCRs are of unknown antigen specificity. Source: unstimulated CD4+ T cells sorted from spleen or lymph node cells, taken before transplant. All receptors derive from a human donor who was the organ donor for an intestinal transplant. Each CDR3 is given with its conserved first and last residue.

TRBV6-5	TRBJ2-7	CASSYRYEQYF
TRBV12-5	TRBJ2-3	CASGYTDTQYF
TRBV5-1	TRBJ2-3	CASSPGTATDTQYF
TRBV30	TRBJ1-2	CAWSVLGTVYGYTF
TRBV10-3	TRBJ2-2	CAISEGRPTGTGELFF
TRBV6-1	TRBJ2-6	CASSEALRAGANVLTF
TRBV7-2	TRBJ1-2	CASSLGTSNYGYTF
TRBV25-1	TRBJ2-7	CASSMAGGPGEQYF
TRBV14	TRBJ2-7	CASSWGGSSYEQYF
TRBV14	TRBJ1-1	CASSQGLAAEAFF
TRBV19	TRBJ1-2	CASTGTRALWGGYTF
TRBV7-2	TRBJ2-2	CASTLKRGGVGELFF
TRBV5-6	TRBJ2-1	CASSSPTGPISSYNEQFF
TRBV5-1	TRBJ2-5	CASSLERQGVETQYF
TRBV5-1	TRBJ2-2	CASSVTSGNTGELFF
TRBV11-2	TRBJ2-1	CASSFGTGVNEQFF
TRBV11-3	TRBJ2-6	CASSPNGQGAGANVLTF
TRBV19	TRBJ1-2	CASSSVGTVNYGYTF
TRBV5-1	TRBJ1-3	CASSLVGTASGNTIYF
TRBV10-1	TRBJ2-7	CASSLTGSDEQYF
TRBV7-2	TRBJ1-6	CASSLGQGVSPLHF
TRBV5-4	TRBJ2-5	CASSLLAGETQYF
TRBV5-1	TRBJ2-4	CASSLDALAGHLNGAKNIQYF
TRBV19	TRBJ2-5	CASSIGQLETQYF
TRBV30	TRBJ1-2	CAWSQGRLRGYTF
TRBV6-5	TRBJ1-1	CASSYLPDMGGASFF
TRBV9	TRBJ2-1	CASSVSGGIYNEQFF
TRBV6-6	TRBJ1-6	CASSLDNNSPLHF
TRBV6-6	TRBJ1-2	CASRAGGKSWGYTF
TRBV6-6	TRBJ2-7	CASSSPGQGVNEQYF
TRBV19	TRBJ1-4	CASSPETRRLFF
TRBV29-1	TRBJ2-7	CSVVGLAGSYEQYF
TRBV5-6	TRBJ1-5	CASSLGGTNQPQHF
TRBV6-4	TRBJ1-2	CASSVEWAEFYTF
TRBV30	TRBJ2-7	CAWSLTGREQYF
TRBV7-2	TRBJ2-7	CASSSTTMTGASGQYF
TRBV7-2	TRBJ2-2	CASSPQGPGELFF
TRBV5-1	TRBJ2-7	CASSWGSAGYEQYF
TRBV5-4	TRBJ2-2	CASSLQLAAANTGELFF
TRBV6-9	TRBJ2-7	CASSYLAEQYF
TRBV13	TRBJ2-2	CASSLARLAGKAGELFF
TRBV21-1	TRBJ2-5	CASSKPATGLQETQYF
TRBV5-4	TRBJ1-2	CASSYLGGNGYTF
TRBV4-3	TRBJ2-1	CASSQELTVSYNEQFF
TRBV7-9	TRBJ2-6	CASSSAGRAGANVLTF
TRBV9	TRBJ2-2	CASSDGTGATGELFF
TRBV12-5	TRBJ2-3	CASGLVGRADTQYF
TRBV4-1	TRBJ2-3	CASSLQGTKYF
TRBV18	TRBJ1-2	CASSPGTPTSNYGYTF
TRBV18	TRBJ2-7	CASSPDSSYEQYF
TRBV5-6	-	CASSLAAGATYEQYF
TRBV5-6	TRBJ2-7	CASSSAGTHYEQYF
TRBV18	TRBJ2-7	CASSPKGQGAGEQYF